The 8 T cell receptor beta chains in this list originate from one sample, sequenced in a study of a mutant IDH1 vaccine in newly diagnosed glioma. Time point: week 35, safety follow-up. Topical imiquimod accompanied each vaccine dose, which consisted of 300 ug of mutant IDH1 20-mer peptide. Antigen specificity for these receptors is unknown. The repertoire was sequenced with immunoSEQ multiplex PCR; TCRdb's copy has only in-frame clones and lacks some. The sample contains roughly 54,000 clones, 80% to 85% of which appear only once. This sample comprised PBMCs, obtained from a glioma patient whose treatment included an IDH1 peptide vaccine. These receptors were taken from a young woman with glioma.

This clone came up once. DNA for the CDR3: TGTGCCAGCAGCGGCTCGAGGGATGAAAAACTGTTTTTT. It is translated as CASSGSRDEKLFF. The J gene is TRBJ1-4, the V gene TRBV9; D is ambiguous. The CDR3 has 13 residues. Germline loops: CDR1 SGDLS, CDR2 YYNGEE. Deletions cut 3 bases from V and 6 bases from J, with 9 bases between.

This clone was seen a single time. The gene calls are TRBV7-9 and TRBJ2-5; possibly TRBD1 for D (6 bases). V was trimmed by 3 bases and J by 5 bases, leaving 7 bases between them. The CDR3 totals 12 residues. In germline, CDR1 is SEHNR, CDR2 FQNEAQ (reference sequence). In nucleotides, the CDR3 is TGTGCCAGCAGCTTGCAGGGGGAGACCCAGTACTTC. It encodes CASSLQGETQYF.

The CDR3 region is CASSRQGSRGYTF. The CDR3 DNA sequence: TGTGCCAGCAGTCGACAGGGATCGCGGGGCTACACCTTC. The V and J genes are TRBV5-5 and TRBJ1-2; TRBD1 aligns across 7 bases. Germline CDR1 reads SGHKS; CDR2 reads YYEKEE (reference sequence). V shed 5 bases and J 8 bases; nucleotides not matched to a gene: 9. CDR3 length: 13 residues.

This chain links TRBV19 with TRBJ2-2; D might be TRBD1 (5 bases). Trimming removed 9 bases from V and 0 bases from J, with 8 bases in between. The CDR3 runs to 13 residues. CDR1 is LNHDA and CDR2 is SQIVND in the germline V gene (reference sequence). CDR3 in DNA: TGTGCCAGCAAGACAGCGAACACCGGGGAGCTGTTTTTT. Translating it yields CASKTANTGELFF.

The rearrangement links TRBV19 to TRBJ2-1, with D perhaps being TRBD1 or TRBD2 (5 bases each). CDR3 length equals 15 residues. The germline CDR1 and CDR2 sequences are LNHDA and SQIVND (reference sequence). V lost 1 base, J lost 7 bases, and 14 bases lay in between. CDR3 in amino acids: CASSIAGPMSNEQFF. The CDR3 DNA reads as TGTGCCAGTAGTATAGCGGGACCGATGTCTAATGAGCAGTTCTTC.

The chain recombines TRBV2 with TRBJ1-2, with 9 bases lining up with TRBD1. The CDR3 is made up of 15 amino acids. Germline V gene lookup returns CDR1 SNHLY and CDR2 FYNNEI. V shed 6 bases and J 2 bases; nucleotides not matched to a gene: 7. The CDR3 loop reads CASRHTGTGNYGYTF. CDR3 bases: TGTGCCAGCAGACACACCGGGACAGGGAACTATGGCTACACCTTC.

The chain is built from TRBV14 and TRBJ2-3; 7 bases are a match to TRBD2. Losses at the gene ends were 0 bases for V and 3 bases for J; bases not matched to a gene: 3. Germline values: CDR1 SGHDN, CDR2 FVKESK. This CDR3 has 15 amino acids. This CDR3 is CASSQDLRGTDTQYF. CDR3 DNA: TGTGCCAGCAGCCAAGATCTGCGGGGGACAGATACGCAGTATTTT.

The rearrangement uses TRBV4-3 and TRBJ1-5; the D is unclear. The CDR3 is made up of 15 amino acids. V dropped 4 bases and J dropped 3 bases, with 13 bases sitting between them. Germline CDR1 and CDR2: LGHNA and YSLEER. The CDR3 reads CASSPNPEPNQPQHF. CDR3 nucleotide sequence: TGCGCCAGCAGCCCTAATCCGGAACCCAATCAGCCCCAGCATTTT.